This T cell receptor beta chain was identified in a study of blood T cell repertoires in COVID-19. The assay was immunoSEQ multiplex PCR, and TCRdb's table has in-frame clones only and misses some. This table holds under 550,000 clones, 70% to 90% found once. J gave up 4 bases and V 6 bases, and 7 bases lay outside the gene matches. CDR1 is MNHEY and CDR2 is SMNVEV in the germline V gene (reference sequence). The CDR3 runs 15 residues. The V call is TRBV27, the J call TRBJ2-1; 9 bases are a match to TRBD1. Sequencing was performed on peripheral blood. The TCR sequence derives from a man younger than 30 with COVID-19, enrolled during active disease. The CDR3 DNA sequence: TGTGCCAGCAGGGATGGGACAGGGAGGTACAATGAGCAGTTCTTC. This encodes CASRDGTGRYNEQFF.